Listed below are T cell receptor beta chains from one sample, sequenced in a study of blood T cell repertoires in COVID-19. Libraries were prepared by immunoSEQ multiplex PCR; TCRdb keeps only in-frame clonotypes and omits some of them. The repertoire holds about 84,000 clones, with about 83% as singletons. Sequenced material: peripheral blood. Receptor source: a woman of 80 years or more with acute or convalescent COVID-19. Both conserved end residues are part of each CDR3. A D gene is named only where the DNA matches it firmly. Some rows mark clone size as missing; the rest say once, few, many or name a class of expanded clone.

>TRBV18|NA|14|TRBJ2-7|TRBD1
CASSPEGAAYEQYF
TGTGCCAGCTCACCTGAGGGGGCGGCCTACGAGCAGTACTTC
>TRBV6-5|NA|15|TRBJ1-2|NA
CASSSTFDSFYGYTF
TGTGCCAGCAGTTCGACCTTTGACAGCTTCTATGGCTACACCTTC
>TRBV5-6|NA|13|TRBJ1-1|NA
CASSFEGNTEAFF
TGTGCCAGCAGCTTCGAGGGGAACACTGAAGCTTTCTTT
>TRBV7-9|few|14|TRBJ2-2|NA
CASSLDRNTGELFF
TGTGCCAGCAGCTTAGACAGAAACACCGGGGAGCTGTTTTTT
>TRBV5-4|NA|17|TRBJ2-2|NA
CASSLRPSQGGTGELFF
TGTGCCAGCAGCCTCCGACCATCTCAAGGGGGCACCGGGGAGCTGTTTTTT
>TRBV3-1/TRBV3-2|NA|16|TRBJ2-1|TRBD2
CASSHGTSGLGNEQFF
TGTGCCAGCAGCCATGGGACTAGCGGCTTAGGCAATGAGCAGTTCTTC
>TRBV7-9|NA|19|TRBJ2-6|TRBD2
CASSLAAWGRGSGANVLTF
TGTGCCAGCAGCTTAGCCGCCTGGGGGAGGGGCTCTGGGGCCAACGTCCTGACTTTC
>TRBV12-5|few|12|TRBJ1-2|NA
CASASSNYGYTF
TGTGCTAGTGCCAGTTCTAACTATGGCTACACCTTC
>TRBV13|NA|15|TRBJ2-2|TRBD1
CASRPDRGNAGELFF
TGTGCCAGCAGACCTGACAGGGGCAATGCCGGGGAGCTGTTTTTT
>TRBV7-9|NA|16|TRBJ2-1|NA
CASSRFGGISYNEQFF
TGTGCCAGCAGCCGTTTTGGAGGGATATCCTACAATGAGCAGTTCTTC
>TRBV7-8|few|15|TRBJ1-4|TRBD1
CASSSTGGIDEKLFF
TGTGCCAGCAGCTCGACAGGGGGCATTGATGAAAAACTGTTTTTT
>TRBV7-2|once|13|TRBJ2-5|TRBD2
CASSFPGGETQYF
TGTGCCAGCAGCTTTCCGGGGGGGGAGACCCAGTACTTC
>TRBV7-9|NA|15|TRBJ2-7|NA
CASSSLRGPAYEQYF
TGTGCCAGCAGCTCGTTGCGGGGACCCGCATACGAGCAGTACTTC
>TRBV6-1|NA|15|TRBJ1-3|TRBD1
CASSEQGAQGNTIYF
TGTGCCAGCAGTGAACAGGGGGCACAAGGAAACACCATATATTTT
>TRBV4-2|once|16|TRBJ2-3|TRBD2
CASSRDLAGTADTQYF
TGTGCCAGCAGCCGAGATCTAGCGGGAACCGCAGATACGCAGTATTTT
>TRBV3-1/TRBV3-2|NA|12|TRBJ2-7|NA
CASSQASYEQYF
TGTGCCAGCAGCCAGGCCTCCTACGAGCAGTACTTC
>TRBV28|NA|17|TRBJ1-6|NA
CASSLAQLSSFNSPLHF
TGTGCCAGCAGTTTAGCACAGTTATCTTCCTTTAATTCACCCCTCCACTTT
>TRBV27|NA|16|TRBJ2-1|TRBD2
CASSPRGGGLSGEQFF
TGTGCCAGCAGTCCGCGGGGGGGCGGCCTCTCTGGGGAGCAGTTCTTC
>TRBV28|NA|15|TRBJ2-7|NA
CASRPTGTGVSEQYF
TGTGCCAGCAGACCCACCGGGACTGGGGTTAGCGAGCAGTACTTC
>TRBV10-2|NA|16|TRBJ1-5|TRBD1
CATTPDRGINNQPQHF
TGCGCCACCACCCCCGACAGGGGGATAAACAATCAGCCCCAGCATTTT
>TRBV29-1|few|14|TRBJ1-1|NA
CSVSPQGADTEAFF
TGCAGCGTTTCGCCCCAAGGGGCTGACACTGAAGCTTTCTTT
>TRBV4-3|NA|15|TRBJ1-1|NA
CASSQGGGKNTEAFF
TGCGCCAGCAGCCAAGGCGGAGGGAAGAACACTGAAGCTTTCTTT
>TRBV7-8|NA|14|TRBJ1-3|TRBD1
CASSPWDSRHTIYF
TGTGCCAGCAGCCCCTGGGACAGCCGGCACACCATATATTTT
>TRBV24-1|once|15|TRBJ2-3|TRBD1
CATSARDRASDTQYF
TGTGCCACCAGTGCCAGAGACAGGGCCTCAGATACGCAGTATTTT
>TRBV9|NA|15|TRBJ2-3|TRBD1
CASSATGGLTDTQYF
TGTGCCAGCAGTGCCACAGGGGGCCTCACAGATACGCAGTATTTT
>TRBV3-1/TRBV3-2|NA|14|TRBJ2-1|TRBD2
CASSPSGSYNEQFF
TGTGCCAGCAGCCCCAGCGGGAGTTACAATGAGCAGTTCTTC
>TRBV24-1|NA|15|TRBJ1-1|TRBD1
CATSDSRQGNTEAFF
TGTGCCACCAGTGATAGTAGACAGGGCAACACTGAAGCTTTCTTT
>TRBV7-2|NA|14|TRBJ1-5|NA
CASSFWGDNQPQHF
TGTGCCAGCAGCTTCTGGGGGGACAATCAGCCCCAGCATTTT
>TRBV6-5|NA|16|TRBJ2-7|NA
CASSYSRQPRSYEQYF
TGTGCCAGCAGTTACTCGAGACAGCCCCGCTCCTACGAGCAGTACTTC
>TRBV9|once|13|TRBJ1-6|NA
CASSVQGRSPLHF
TGTGCCAGCAGCGTACAGGGTCGATCACCCCTCCACTTT
>TRBV7-2|NA|14|TRBJ1-4|TRBD1
CASSLGGQGEKLFF
TGTGCCAGCAGCCTTGGGGGACAGGGTGAAAAACTGTTTTTT
>TRBV3-1/TRBV3-2|NA|14|TRBJ1-1|NA
CASSQSSGNTEAFF
TGTGCCAGCAGCCAATCATCGGGGAACACTGAAGCTTTCTTT
>TRBV12-3/TRBV12-4|NA|13|TRBJ2-2|NA
CASSDRNTGELFF
TGTGCCAGCAGTGACAGAAACACCGGGGAGCTGTTTTTT
>TRBV18|NA|14|TRBJ1-5|NA
CASSQGGGNQPQHF
TGTGCCAGCTCACAGGGAGGGGGCAATCAGCCCCAGCATTTT
>TRBV11-2|NA|15|TRBJ2-1|TRBD1
CASSLAWTGGNEQFF
TGTGCCAGCAGCTTAGCCTGGACAGGGGGCAATGAGCAGTTCTTC
>TRBV18|NA|14|TRBJ1-2|NA
CASSPGHNNYGYTF
TGTGCCAGCTCACCGGGACACAACAACTATGGCTACACCTTC
>TRBV18|NA|15|TRBJ1-1|TRBD1
CASSPGTGADTEAFF
TGTGCCAGCTCACCTGGGACAGGGGCCGACACTGAAGCTTTCTTT
>TRBV6-6|NA|16|TRBJ1-5|TRBD1
CASAASGQGVGQPQHF
TGTGCCAGCGCCGCCTCGGGACAGGGTGTTGGACAGCCCCAGCATTTT
>TRBV5-8|NA|16|TRBJ2-3|TRBD2
CASSTGTSGRTDTQYF
TGTGCCAGCAGCACCGGGACTAGCGGGAGAACAGATACGCAGTATTTT
>TRBV2|NA|14|TRBJ2-6|NA
CASSQDSGANVLTF
TGTGCCAGCAGTCAGGACTCTGGGGCCAACGTCCTGACTTTC
>TRBV4-3|NA|17|TRBJ2-5|TRBD2
CASSQFGSGRKGETQYF
TGCGCCAGCAGCCAATTCGGGAGCGGGAGGAAAGGAGAGACCCAGTACTTC
>TRBV5-4|NA|19|TRBJ2-3|TRBD2
CASSRPGLAGGGSTDTQYF
TGTGCCAGCAGTCGGCCGGGACTAGCGGGAGGGGGAAGCACAGATACGCAGTATTTT
>TRBV18|NA|14|TRBJ1-2|TRBD1
CASSPDRVNYGYTF
TGTGCCAGCTCACCGGACAGGGTGAACTATGGCTACACCTTC